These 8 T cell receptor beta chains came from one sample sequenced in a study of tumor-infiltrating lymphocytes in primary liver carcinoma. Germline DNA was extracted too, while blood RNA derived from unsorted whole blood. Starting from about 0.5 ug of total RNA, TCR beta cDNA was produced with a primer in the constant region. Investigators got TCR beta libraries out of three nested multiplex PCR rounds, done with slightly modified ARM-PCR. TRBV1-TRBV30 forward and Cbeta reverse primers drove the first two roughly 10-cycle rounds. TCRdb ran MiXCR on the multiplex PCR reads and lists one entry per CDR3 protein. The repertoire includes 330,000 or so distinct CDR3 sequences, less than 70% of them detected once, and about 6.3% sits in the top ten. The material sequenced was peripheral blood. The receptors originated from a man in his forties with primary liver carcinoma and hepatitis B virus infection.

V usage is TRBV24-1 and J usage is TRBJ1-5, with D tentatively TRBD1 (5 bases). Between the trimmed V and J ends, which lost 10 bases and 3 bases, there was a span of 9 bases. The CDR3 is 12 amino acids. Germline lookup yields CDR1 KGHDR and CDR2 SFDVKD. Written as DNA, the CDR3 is TGTGCCACGCAGGGTCCCAATCAGCCCCAGCATTTT. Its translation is CATQGPNQPQHF.

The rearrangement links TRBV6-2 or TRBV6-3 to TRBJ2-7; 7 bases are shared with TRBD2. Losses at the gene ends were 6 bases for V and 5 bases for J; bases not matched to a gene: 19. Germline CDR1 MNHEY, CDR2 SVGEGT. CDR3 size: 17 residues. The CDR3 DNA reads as TGTGCCAGCAGCCCCGGTAATCTGGCGGGAGAGGACCACGAGCAGTACTTC. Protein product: CASSPGNLAGEDHEQYF.

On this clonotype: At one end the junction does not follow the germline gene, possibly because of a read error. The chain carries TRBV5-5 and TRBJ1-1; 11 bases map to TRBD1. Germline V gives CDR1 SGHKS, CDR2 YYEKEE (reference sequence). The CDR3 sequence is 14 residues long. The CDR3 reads CDSSGQGAGTGAFF. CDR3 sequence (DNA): TGTGACAGCAGCGGACAGGGGGCGGGAACTGGAGCTTTCTTT.

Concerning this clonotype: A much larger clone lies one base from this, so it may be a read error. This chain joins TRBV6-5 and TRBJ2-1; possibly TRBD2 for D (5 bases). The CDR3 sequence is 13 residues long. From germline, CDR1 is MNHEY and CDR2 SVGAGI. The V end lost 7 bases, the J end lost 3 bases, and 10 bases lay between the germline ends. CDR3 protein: CASNPRDYNEQFF. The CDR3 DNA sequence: TGTGCCAGCAATCCCCGGGACTACAATGAGCAGTTCTTC.

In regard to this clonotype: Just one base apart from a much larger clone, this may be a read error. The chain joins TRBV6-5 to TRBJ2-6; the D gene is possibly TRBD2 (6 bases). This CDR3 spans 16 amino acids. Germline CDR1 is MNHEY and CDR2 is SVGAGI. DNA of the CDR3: TGTGCCAGCAGTCCCCTGGGGGGATCTGGGTCCAACGTCCTGACTTTC. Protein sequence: CASSPLGGSGSNVLTF.

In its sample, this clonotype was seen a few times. CDR3 region: CASSPRQGIQPQHF. CDR3 sequence (DNA): TGTGCCAGCAGTCCCAGACAGGGAATTCAGCCCCAGCATTTT. The chain couples TRBV6-2 or TRBV6-3 to TRBJ1-5; 7 bases map to TRBD1. Germline CDR1 MNHEY, CDR2 SVGEGT. Losses at the gene ends were 5 bases for V and 6 bases for J; bases not matched to a gene: 7. The CDR3 is made up of 14 amino acids.

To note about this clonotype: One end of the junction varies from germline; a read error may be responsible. CDR3: CANSIGAGAPNEQFF. CDR3 DNA: TGTGCCAACAGCATAGGAGCGGGAGCCCCCAATGAGCAGTTCTTC. V usage is TRBV11-2 and J usage is TRBJ2-1, with 8 positions matching TRBD2. This CDR3 contains 15 residues. Germline lookup yields CDR1 SGHAT and CDR2 FQNNGV.

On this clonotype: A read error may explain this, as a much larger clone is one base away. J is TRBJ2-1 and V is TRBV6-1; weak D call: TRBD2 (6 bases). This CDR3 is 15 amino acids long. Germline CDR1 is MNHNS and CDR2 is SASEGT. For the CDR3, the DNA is TGTGCCAGCAGTGCGGAGGGAGGCCCCTACAATGAGCAGCTCTTC. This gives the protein CASSAEGGPYNEQLF.